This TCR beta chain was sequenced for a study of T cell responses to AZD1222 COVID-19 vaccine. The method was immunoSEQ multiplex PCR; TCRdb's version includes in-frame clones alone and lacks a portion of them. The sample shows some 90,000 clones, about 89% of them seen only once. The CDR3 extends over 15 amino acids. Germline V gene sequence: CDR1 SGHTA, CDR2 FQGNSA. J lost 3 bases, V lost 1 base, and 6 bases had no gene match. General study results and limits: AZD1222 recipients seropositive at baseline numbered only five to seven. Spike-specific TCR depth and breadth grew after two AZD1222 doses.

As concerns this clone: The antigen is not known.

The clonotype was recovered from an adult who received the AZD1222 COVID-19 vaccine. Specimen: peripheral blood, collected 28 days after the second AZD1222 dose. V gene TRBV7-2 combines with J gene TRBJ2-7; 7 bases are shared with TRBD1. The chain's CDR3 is CASSLEAGGNYEQYF. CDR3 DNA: TGTGCCAGCAGCTTAGAGGCAGGGGGAAACTACGAGCAGTACTTC.